This entry is about one T cell receptor beta chain. Its antigen remains unidentified. The entry originates in a study of cytomegalovirus exposure and HLA in healthy donors. Overall study findings and caveats: There was a cluster of highly shared sequence variants that was likely a sequencing artifact. Researchers catalogued around 150 TCR beta chains as cytomegalovirus-associated. In vitro data verified a few CMV-associated chains as specific for CMV antigens.

As for the donors, each was a healthy bone marrow donor. Researchers ran the PCR with 60 Vbeta and 13 Jbeta primers. Assay: immunoSEQ multiplex PCR; the TCRdb copy retains only in-frame clones and omits some. The repertoire holds 110,000 or so clones, with 67% as singletons. The source is a man aged 18 to 30 in good health and CMV-seropositive. The sequenced sample was PBMCs.

The CDR3 sequence: CASRGRVNQPQHF. CDR3 bases: TGTGCCAGCAGGGGGCGAGTAAATCAGCCCCAGCATTTT. The chain couples TRBV6-1 to TRBJ1-5, with a weak D call TRBD1 (5 bases). The CDR3 loop spans 13 amino acids. In germline, CDR1 is MNHNS, CDR2 SASEGT. The V end was cut by 6 bases, the J end by 4 bases, with 10 bases between.